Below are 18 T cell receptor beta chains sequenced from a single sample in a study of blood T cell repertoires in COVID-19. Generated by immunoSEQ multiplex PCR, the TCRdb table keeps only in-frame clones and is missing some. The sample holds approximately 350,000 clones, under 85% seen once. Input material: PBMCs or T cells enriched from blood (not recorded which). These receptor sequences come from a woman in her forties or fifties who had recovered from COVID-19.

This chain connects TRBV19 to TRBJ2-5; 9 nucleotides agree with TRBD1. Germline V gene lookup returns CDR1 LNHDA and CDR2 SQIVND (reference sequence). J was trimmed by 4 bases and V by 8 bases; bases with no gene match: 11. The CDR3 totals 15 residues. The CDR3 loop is CASGEGPGQGETQYF. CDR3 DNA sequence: TGTGCCAGTGGGGAGGGCCCGGGACAGGGAGAGACCCAGTACTTC.

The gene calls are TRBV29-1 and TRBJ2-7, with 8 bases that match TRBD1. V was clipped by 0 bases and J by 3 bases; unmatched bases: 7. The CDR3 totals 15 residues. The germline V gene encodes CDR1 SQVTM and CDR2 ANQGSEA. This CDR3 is CSVEDSGTGLYEQYF. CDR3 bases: TGCAGCGTTGAAGATTCGGGGACAGGTCTCTACGAGCAGTACTTC.

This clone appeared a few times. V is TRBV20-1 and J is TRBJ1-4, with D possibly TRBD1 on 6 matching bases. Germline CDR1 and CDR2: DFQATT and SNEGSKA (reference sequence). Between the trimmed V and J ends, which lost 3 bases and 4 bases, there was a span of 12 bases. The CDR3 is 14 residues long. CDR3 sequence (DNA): TGCAGTGCTAGTGAGGGGGGGAATAATGAAAAACTGTTTTTT. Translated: CSASEGGNNEKLFF.

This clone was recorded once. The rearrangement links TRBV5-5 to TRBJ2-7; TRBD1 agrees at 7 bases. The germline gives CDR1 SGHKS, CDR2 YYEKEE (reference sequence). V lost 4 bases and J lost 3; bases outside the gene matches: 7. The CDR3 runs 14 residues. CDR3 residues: CASSNLGTVYEQYF. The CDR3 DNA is TGTGCCAGCAGCAACCTAGGGACAGTCTACGAGCAGTACTTC.

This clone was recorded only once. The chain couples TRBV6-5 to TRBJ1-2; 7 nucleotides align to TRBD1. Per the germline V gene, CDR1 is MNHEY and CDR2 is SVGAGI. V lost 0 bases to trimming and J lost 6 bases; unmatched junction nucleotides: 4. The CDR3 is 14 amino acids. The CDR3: CASSYSGDRDGYTF. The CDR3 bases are TGTGCCAGCAGTTACTCAGGGGACAGAGATGGCTACACCTTC.

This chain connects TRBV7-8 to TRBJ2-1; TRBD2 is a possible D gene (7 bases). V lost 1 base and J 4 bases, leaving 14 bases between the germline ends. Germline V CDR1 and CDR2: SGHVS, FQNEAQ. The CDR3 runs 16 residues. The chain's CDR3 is CASSLGGGAFYNEQFF. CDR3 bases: TGTGCCAGCAGCTTAGGTGGGGGGGCCTTTTACAATGAGCAGTTCTTC. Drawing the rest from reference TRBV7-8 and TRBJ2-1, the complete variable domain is GAGVSQSPRYKVAKRGQDVALRCDPISGHVSLFWYQQALGQGPEFLTYFQNEAQLDKSGLPSDRFFAERPEGSVSTLKIQRTQQEDSAVYLCASSLGGGAFYNEQFFGPGTRLTVL.

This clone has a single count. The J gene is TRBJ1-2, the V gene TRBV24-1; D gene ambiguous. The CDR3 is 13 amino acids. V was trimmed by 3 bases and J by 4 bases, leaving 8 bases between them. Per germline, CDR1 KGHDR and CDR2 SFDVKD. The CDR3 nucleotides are TGTGCCACCAGTGATGGCGAGGCCTATGGCTACACCTTC. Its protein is CATSDGEAYGYTF.

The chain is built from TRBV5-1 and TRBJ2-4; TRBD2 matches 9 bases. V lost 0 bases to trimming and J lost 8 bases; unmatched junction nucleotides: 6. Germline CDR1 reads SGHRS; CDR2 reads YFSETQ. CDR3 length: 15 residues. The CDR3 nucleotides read TGCGCCAGCAGCTTGGGCGGGAGGGCCTGGGACATTCAGTACTTC. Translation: CASSLGGRAWDIQYF.

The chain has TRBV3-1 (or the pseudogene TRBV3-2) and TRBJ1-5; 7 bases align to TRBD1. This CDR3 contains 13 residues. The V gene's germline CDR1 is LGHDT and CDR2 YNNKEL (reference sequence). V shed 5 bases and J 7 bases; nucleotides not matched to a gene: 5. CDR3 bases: TGTGCCAGCAGCACAGGGGTAGAACAGCCCCAGCATTTT. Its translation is CASSTGVEQPQHF.

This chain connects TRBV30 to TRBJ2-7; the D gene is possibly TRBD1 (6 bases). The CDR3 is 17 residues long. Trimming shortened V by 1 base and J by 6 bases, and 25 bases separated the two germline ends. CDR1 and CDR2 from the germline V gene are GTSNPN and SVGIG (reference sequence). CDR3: CAWSGGRVSFRGGEQYF. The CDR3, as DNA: TGTGCCTGGAGTGGAGGCAGGGTGAGTTTCAGGGGTGGCGAGCAGTACTTC.

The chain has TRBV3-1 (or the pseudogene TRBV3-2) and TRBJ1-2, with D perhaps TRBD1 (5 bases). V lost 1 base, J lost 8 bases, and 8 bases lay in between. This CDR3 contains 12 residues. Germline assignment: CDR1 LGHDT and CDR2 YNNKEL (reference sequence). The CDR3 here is CASSQAGWGYTF. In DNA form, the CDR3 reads TGTGCCAGCAGCCAAGCAGGGTGGGGCTACACCTTC.

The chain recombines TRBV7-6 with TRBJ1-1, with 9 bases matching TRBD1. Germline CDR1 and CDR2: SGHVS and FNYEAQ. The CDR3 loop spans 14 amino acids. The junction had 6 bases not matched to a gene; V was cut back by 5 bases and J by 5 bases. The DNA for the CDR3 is TGTGCCAGCAGCCCAGGACAGGGGAGGACTGAAGCTTTCTTT. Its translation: CASSPGQGRTEAFF.

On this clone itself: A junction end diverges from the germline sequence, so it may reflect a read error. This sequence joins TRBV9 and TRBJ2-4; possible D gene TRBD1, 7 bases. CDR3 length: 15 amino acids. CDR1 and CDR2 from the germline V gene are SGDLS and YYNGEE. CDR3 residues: CASSVAGGRKDIQYF. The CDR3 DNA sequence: TGTGCCAGCAGCGTAGCAGGGGGGCGCAAAGACATTCAGTACTTC. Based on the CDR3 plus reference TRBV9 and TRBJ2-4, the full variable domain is DSGVTQTPKHLITATGQRVTLRCSPRSGDLSVYWYQQSLDQGLQFLIQYYNGEERAKGNILERFSAQQFPDLHSELNLSSLELGDSALYFCASSVAGGRKDIQYFGAGTRLSVL.

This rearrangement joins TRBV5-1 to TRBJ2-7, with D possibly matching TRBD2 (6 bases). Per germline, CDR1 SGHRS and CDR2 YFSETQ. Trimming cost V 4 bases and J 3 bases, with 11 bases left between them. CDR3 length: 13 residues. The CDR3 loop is CASSITGLYEQYF. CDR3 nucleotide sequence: TGCGCCAGCAGCATAACGGGACTCTACGAGCAGTACTTC. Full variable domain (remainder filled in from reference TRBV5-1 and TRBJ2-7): KAGVTQTPRYLIKTRGQQVTLSCSPISGHRSVSWYQQTPGQGLQFLFEYFSETQRNKGNFPGRFSGRQFSNSRSEMNVSTLELGDSALYLCASSITGLYEQYFGPGTRLTVT.

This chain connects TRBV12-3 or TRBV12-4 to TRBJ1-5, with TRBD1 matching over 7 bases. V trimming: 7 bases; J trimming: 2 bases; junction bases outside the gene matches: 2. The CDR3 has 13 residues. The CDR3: CASTDRGNQPQHF. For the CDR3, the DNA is TGTGCCAGCACCGACAGGGGCAATCAGCCCCAGCATTTT.

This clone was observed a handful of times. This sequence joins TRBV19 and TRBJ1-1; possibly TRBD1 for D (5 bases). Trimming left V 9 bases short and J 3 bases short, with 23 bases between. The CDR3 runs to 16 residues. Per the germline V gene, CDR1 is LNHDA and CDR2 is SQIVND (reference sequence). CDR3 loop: CASHSSRVGGDTEAFF. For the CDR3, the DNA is TGTGCCAGCCATTCATCACGCGTAGGAGGGGACACTGAAGCTTTCTTT. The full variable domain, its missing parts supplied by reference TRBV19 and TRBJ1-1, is DGGITQSPKYLFRKEGQNVTLSCEQNLNHDAMYWYRQDPGQGLRLIYYSQIVNDFQKGDIAEGYSVSREKKESFPLTVTSAQKNPTAFYLCASHSSRVGGDTEAFFGQGTRLTVV.

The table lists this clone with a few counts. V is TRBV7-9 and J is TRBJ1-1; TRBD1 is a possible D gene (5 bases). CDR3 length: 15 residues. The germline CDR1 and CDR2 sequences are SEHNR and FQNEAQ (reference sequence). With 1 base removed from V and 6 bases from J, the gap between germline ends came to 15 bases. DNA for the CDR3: TGTGCCAGCAGCTTAGATCAGGTTCCGGGGGCTGAAGCTTTCTTT. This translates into CASSLDQVPGAEAFF.

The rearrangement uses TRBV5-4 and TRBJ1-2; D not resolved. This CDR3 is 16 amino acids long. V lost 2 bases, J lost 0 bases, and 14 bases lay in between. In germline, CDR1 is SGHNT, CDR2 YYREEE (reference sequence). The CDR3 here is CASSFGLRGSNYGYTF. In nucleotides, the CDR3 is TGTGCCAGCAGCTTTGGGCTCCGGGGTTCTAACTATGGCTACACCTTC.